Listed here are 30 T cell receptor beta chains from one sample, sequenced in a study of radiotherapy plus CTLA-4 blockade in lung cancer. The assay was immunoSEQ multiplex PCR, and TCRdb's table has in-frame clones only and misses some. The sample shows about 73,000 clones, about nine tenths of them seen only once. Sequencing was performed on peripheral blood, taken from a patient treated with radiotherapy plus ipilimumab. Every receptor here comes from a human donor with non-small cell lung cancer that progressed on radiotherapy plus ipilimumab.

The V and J genes are TRBV6-5 and TRBJ2-7, with TRBD2 matching 11 bases. CDR3 size: 15 residues. Trimming took 4 bases from V and 7 from J; bases not matched to a gene: 9. The germline V gene encodes CDR1 MNHEY and CDR2 SVGAGI. The CDR3 reads CASSSSTSGAGEQYV. CDR3 in DNA: TGTGCCAGCAGTTCATCGACTAGCGGGGCGGGAGAGCAGTACGTC.

In regard to this clone: This sample also contains other DNA sequences that code for the same CDR3. The rearrangement uses TRBV4-1 and TRBJ1-1, with TRBD1 identical over 7 bases. This CDR3 region has 15 residues. V was clipped by 1 base and J by 2 bases; unmatched bases: 4. The germline CDR1 and CDR2 sequences are MGHRA and YSYEKL. This CDR3 reads CASSQGTGVNTEAFF. The CDR3 bases are TGCGCCAGCAGCCAAGGTACAGGGGTAAACACTGAAGCTTTCTTT.

This clone was picked up a small number of times. V and J are TRBV9 and TRBJ2-3; TRBD2 might be the D (6 bases). The CDR3 loop spans 17 amino acids. Per germline, CDR1 SGDLS and CDR2 YYNGEE. Trimming took 0 bases from V and 0 from J, leaving 14 bases between them. The CDR3 protein is CASSVAGDGRSTDTQYF. Written as DNA, the CDR3 is TGTGCCAGCAGCGTAGCGGGAGATGGTCGGAGCACAGATACGCAGTATTTT.

As regards this clone: The junction differs from germline at one of its ends, possibly a read error. This sequence joins TRBV6-1 and TRBJ1-2; D is unclear. Germline assignment: CDR1 MNHNS and CDR2 SASEGT. This CDR3 is 15 amino acids long. CDR3 DNA: TGTGCCAGCAGCCCTTCTCATCCGACCTCTGCGGGCTGCACCTTC. The encoded protein is CASSPSHPTSAGCTF.

V usage is TRBV19 and J usage is TRBJ1-2, with TRBD1 matching over 7 bases. CDR3 length equals 16 residues. Germline V lookup: CDR1 LNHDA, CDR2 SQIVND (reference sequence). V gave up 7 bases and J gave up 0 bases; unmatched junction bases: 11. Here the CDR3 DNA reads TGTGCCAGTACCCCGGGGGACAGCCAAGCTAACTATGGCTACACCTTC. This codes for CASTPGDSQANYGYTF.

This chain links TRBV7-9 with TRBJ2-7; 7 bases fit TRBD1. The CDR3 is 16 amino acids. In germline, CDR1 is SEHNR, CDR2 FQNEAQ (reference sequence). The V gene end was trimmed by 6 bases and the J gene end by 0 bases; junction bases not matched to a gene: 11. The CDR3 region is CASSSGGRGSSYEQYF. The CDR3 DNA is TGTGCCAGCAGTTCAGGGGGTAGGGGAAGCTCCTACGAGCAGTACTTC.

This chain joins TRBV28 and TRBJ1-1; the D gene is possibly TRBD1 (5 bases). The length of the CDR3 is 13 residues. V lost 10 bases and J lost 1, with 13 bases in between. From germline, CDR1 is MDHEN and CDR2 SYDVKM. CDR3 protein: CATNRDGNTEAFF. The CDR3 DNA sequence: TGTGCCACAAACCGGGACGGGAACACTGAAGCTTTCTTT.

The chain is built from TRBV5-4 and TRBJ2-2; 10 positions match TRBD2. Germline CDR1 reads SGHNT; CDR2 reads YYREEE (reference sequence). V was clipped by 5 bases and J by 3 bases; unmatched bases: 7. This CDR3 contains 16 residues. CDR3 amino acids: CASSPGLATYTGELFF. The CDR3 bases are TGTGCCAGCAGTCCGGGACTAGCGACCTACACCGGGGAGCTGTTTTTT.

The chain links TRBV28 to TRBJ2-7; 7 bases are shared with TRBD1. V was clipped by 4 bases and J by 6 bases; unmatched bases: 12. The CDR3 has 15 residues. Germline V gene data show CDR1 as MDHEN and CDR2 as SYDVKM. The CDR3 region has the DNA TGTGCCAGCAGTTCCGGTCCAGGGGGTATTGGCGAGCAGTACGTC. Translation gives CASSSGPGGIGEQYV.

The gene calls are TRBV5-1 and TRBJ2-3, with 8 bases lining up with TRBD2. Trimming cost V 5 bases and J 6 bases; bases outside gene matches: 5. This CDR3 region has 13 residues. The germline V gene encodes CDR1 SGHRS and CDR2 YFSETQ. The CDR3 nucleotides are TGCGCCAGCAGAGCGGGAGCAGGGGATACGCAGTATTTT. It codes for CASRAGAGDTQYF.

This clone has only a few counts. The V and J genes are TRBV18 and TRBJ2-1; 11 bases line up with TRBD2. This CDR3 has 13 residues. Germline trimming cut 3 bases from V and 10 bases from J; bases unmatched to any gene: 2. Germline CDR1 KGHSH, CDR2 LQKENI. The CDR3 bases are TGTGCCAGCTCACCGATAGCGGGAGGGGAGCAGTTCTTC. This gives the protein CASSPIAGGEQFF.

This clone came up a few times. The chain combines TRBV19 with TRBJ1-2; TRBD1 matches 9 bases. Germline V lookup: CDR1 LNHDA, CDR2 SQIVND (reference sequence). This CDR3 region has 13 residues. With 7 bases clipped from V and 4 bases from J, the junction kept 4 bases outside the gene matches. The DNA of the CDR3 is TGTGCCAGTATGGGGACAGGGACCTATGGCTACACCTTC. Protein product: CASMGTGTYGYTF.

This clone was detected a few times. This rearrangement joins TRBV28 to TRBJ1-5; 7 bases match TRBD1. The CDR3 totals 14 residues. With 4 bases clipped from V and 3 bases from J, the junction kept 3 bases outside the gene matches. CDR1 and CDR2 from the germline V gene are MDHEN and SYDVKM. CDR3 sequence: CASSSGQDNQPQHF. CDR3 DNA: TGTGCCAGCAGTTCAGGACAGGACAATCAGCCCCAGCATTTT.

This clone showed up just once. CDR3 DNA sequence: TGTGCCAGCAGCTTAGGGGACGGAGGGAGGGGTGAGCAGTTCTTC. Translated, it gives CASSLGDGGRGEQFF. The genes are TRBV7-9 and TRBJ2-1, with 7 bases matching TRBD2. Looked up from germline, CDR1 is SEHNR and CDR2 is FQNEAQ (reference sequence). The CDR3 runs 15 residues. The trim removed 1 base at V and 9 bases at J, leaving 9 bases unmatched.

The V and J genes are TRBV7-6 and TRBJ2-3; a possible D gene is TRBD1 (6 bases). Trimming stripped 1 base from V and 3 bases from J, with 17 bases between. Germline loops: CDR1 SGHVS, CDR2 FNYEAQ. CDR3 length: 17 amino acids. This CDR3 is CASSLGNRAVRTDTQYF. The DNA for the CDR3 is TGTGCCAGCAGCTTAGGGAACAGGGCAGTACGAACAGATACGCAGTATTTT.

The chain recombines TRBV9 with TRBJ2-7; the D gene is possibly TRBD1 (5 bases). Germline CDR1 reads SGDLS; CDR2 reads YYNGEE. V was pared by 2 bases and J by 2 bases, with 11 bases between. The CDR3 runs to 14 residues. CDR3 protein: CASSVFDRPYEQYF. CDR3 coding DNA: TGTGCCAGCAGCGTGTTCGACAGACCCTACGAGCAGTACTTC.

The chain employs TRBV28 and TRBJ2-1; 8 nucleotides agree with TRBD1. The CDR3 loop spans 14 amino acids. Germline lookup yields CDR1 MDHEN and CDR2 SYDVKM. V was pared by 4 bases and J by 9 bases, with 8 bases of the junction left unmatched. The CDR3 nucleotides read TGTGCCAGCAGTTACCAGACAGGGGATGCTGAGCAGTTCTTC. Translating it yields CASSYQTGDAEQFF.

This clone was counted only a few times. The genes are TRBV6-5 and TRBJ1-1; D is uncertain. Trimming removed 5 bases from V and 4 bases from J, with 11 bases in between. Germline CDR1 and CDR2: MNHEY and SVGAGI. CDR3 length: 13 amino acids. The CDR3, as DNA: TGTGCCAGCAGTGACACCTCAGCCACTGAAGCTTTCTTT. Translated, it gives CASSDTSATEAFF.

CDR3 residues: CASSVVGGGGPDGYTF. CDR3 DNA: TGTGCCAGCAGCGTAGTTGGAGGGGGCGGTCCGGATGGCTACACCTTC. J is TRBJ1-2 and V is TRBV9; 7 bases fit TRBD1. This CDR3 is built from 16 residues. Germline V gene data show CDR1 as SGDLS and CDR2 as YYNGEE. V lost 0 bases to trimming and J lost 6 bases; unmatched junction nucleotides: 11.

This rearrangement joins TRBV11-2 to TRBJ1-4; no reliable D call. Trimming left V 2 bases short and J 0 bases short, with 7 bases between. This CDR3 is 15 amino acids long. Germline assignment: CDR1 SGHAT and CDR2 FQNNGV. This CDR3 is CASSLYDATNEKLFF. The CDR3, as DNA: TGTGCCAGCAGCTTATATGATGCAACTAATGAAAAACTGTTTTTT.

This sequence joins TRBV27 and TRBJ2-1; 16 positions match TRBD2. This CDR3 spans 14 amino acids. V lost 5 bases to trimming and J lost 9 bases; unmatched junction nucleotides: 1. The germline V gene encodes CDR1 MNHEY and CDR2 SMNVEV (reference sequence). The DNA for the CDR3 is TGTGCCAGCAGTGGGACTAGCGGGAGGGGTGAGCAGTTCTTC. This codes for CASSGTSGRGEQFF.

V usage is TRBV5-1 and J usage is TRBJ1-1; 7 bases map to TRBD1. Trimming removed 4 bases from V and 4 bases from J; junction bases left unmatched: 10. The CDR3 runs 15 residues. Germline V CDR1 and CDR2: SGHRS, YFSETQ. Here the CDR3 reads CASSPGQTMVTEAFF. The DNA for the CDR3 is TGCGCCAGCAGCCCGGGACAGACAATGGTCACTGAAGCTTTCTTT.

V usage is TRBV5-1 and J usage is TRBJ2-7, with 9 bases fitting TRBD1. Trimming removed 2 bases from V and 6 bases from J; junction bases left unmatched: 9. The CDR3 is 15 residues long. Germline V gene lookup returns CDR1 SGHRS and CDR2 YFSETQ. CDR3 coding DNA: TGCGCCAGCAGCTTATCCGGGACAGGGTCTTCCGAGCAGTACGTC. It translates to CASSLSGTGSSEQYV.

This chain joins TRBV6-5 and TRBJ2-1, with 8 positions matching TRBD1. The V gene's germline CDR1 is MNHEY and CDR2 SVGAGI. This CDR3 is 15 amino acids long. The junction had 4 bases not matched to a gene; V was cut back by 0 bases and J by 6 bases. The CDR3 region is CASSYSGTGPNEQFF. The CDR3 DNA reads TGTGCCAGCAGTTACTCCGGGACAGGCCCCAATGAGCAGTTCTTC.

The chain carries TRBV27 and TRBJ2-2, with 8 nucleotides matching TRBD2. The CDR3 loop spans 16 amino acids. V dropped 10 bases and J dropped 4; count of bases not matched to a gene: 14. From germline, CDR1 is MNHEY and CDR2 SMNVEV (reference sequence). CDR3 loop: CATGRGFLSGTGELFF. The DNA of the CDR3 is TGTGCCACCGGGAGGGGGTTTCTTAGCGGCACCGGGGAGCTGTTTTTT.

The chain carries TRBV18 and TRBJ2-7, with 7 bases identical to TRBD2. CDR3 size: 15 residues. The germline gives CDR1 KGHSH, CDR2 LQKENI. J was trimmed by 2 bases and V by 3 bases; bases with no gene match: 7. CDR3 in DNA: TGTGCCAGCTCACCTAAGGAGGGAGGGCCCTACGAGCAGTACGTC. This translates into CASSPKEGGPYEQYV.

This chain connects TRBV11-3 to TRBJ2-1; either TRBD1 or TRBD2 may supply D (5 bases each). From germline, CDR1 is SGHNT and CDR2 YENEEA. There are 12 residues in the CDR3. With 2 bases removed from V and 8 bases from J, the gap between germline ends came to 7 bases. In nucleotides, the CDR3 is TGTGCCAGCAGCTTAAGGGACGATGAGCAGTTCTTC. Its protein is CASSLRDDEQFF.

This chain joins TRBV19 and TRBJ1-5; D gene ambiguous. The CDR3 loop spans 16 amino acids. V was shortened by 3 bases and J by 7 bases, with 19 bases between the two germline ends. Germline values: CDR1 LNHDA, CDR2 SQIVND (reference sequence). The CDR3 region has the DNA TGTGCCAGTAGTATTGAGGGCTTATCCATCCAACAGCCCCAGCATTTT. Translated: CASSIEGLSIQQPQHF.

The chain carries TRBV19 and TRBJ2-7, with D perhaps matching TRBD1 or TRBD2 (5 bases each). Trimming removed 1 base from V and 3 bases from J, with 13 bases in between. The germline V gene has CDR1 LNHDA and CDR2 SQIVND (reference sequence). This CDR3 region has 15 residues. Here the CDR3 DNA reads TGTGCCAGTAGTATAGTTGGGGACGGACTCTACGAGCAGTACTTC. As protein: CASSIVGDGLYEQYF. Complete variable domain (other parts from reference TRBV19 and TRBJ2-7): DGGITQSPKYLFRKEGQNVTLSCEQNLNHDAMYWYRQDPGQGLRLIYYSQIVNDFQKGDIAEGYSVSREKKESFPLTVTSAQKNPTAFYLCASSIVGDGLYEQYFGPGTRLTVT.

The rearrangement links TRBV13 to TRBJ1-1; D ambiguous. The CDR3 is made up of 15 amino acids. CDR1 and CDR2 (germline): PRHDT, FYEKMQ (reference sequence). The germline V and J ends were trimmed by 7 bases and 3 bases, with 18 bases remaining between them. The CDR3 sequence: CASIRRIISHTEAFF. The CDR3, as DNA: TGTGCCAGCATTAGACGGATCATATCCCACACTGAAGCTTTCTTT.